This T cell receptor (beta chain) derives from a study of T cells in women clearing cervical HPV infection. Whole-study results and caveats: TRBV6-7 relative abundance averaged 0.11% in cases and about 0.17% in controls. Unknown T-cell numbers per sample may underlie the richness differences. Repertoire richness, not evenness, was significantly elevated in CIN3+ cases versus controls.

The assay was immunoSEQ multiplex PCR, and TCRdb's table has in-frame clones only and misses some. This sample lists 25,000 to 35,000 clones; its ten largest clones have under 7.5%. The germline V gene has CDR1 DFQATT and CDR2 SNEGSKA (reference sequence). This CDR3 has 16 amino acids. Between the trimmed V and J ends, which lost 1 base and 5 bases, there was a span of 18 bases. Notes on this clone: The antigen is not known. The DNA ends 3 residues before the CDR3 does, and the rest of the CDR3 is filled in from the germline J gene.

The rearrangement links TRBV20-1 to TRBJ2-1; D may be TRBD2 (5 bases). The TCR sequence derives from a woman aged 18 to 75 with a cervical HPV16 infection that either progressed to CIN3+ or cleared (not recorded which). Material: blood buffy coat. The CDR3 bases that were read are TGCAGTGCTAGAGGGTGGGGTGGGAGCGGCAACAATGAG. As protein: CSARGWGGSGNNE. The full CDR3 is CSARGWGGSGNNEQFF.